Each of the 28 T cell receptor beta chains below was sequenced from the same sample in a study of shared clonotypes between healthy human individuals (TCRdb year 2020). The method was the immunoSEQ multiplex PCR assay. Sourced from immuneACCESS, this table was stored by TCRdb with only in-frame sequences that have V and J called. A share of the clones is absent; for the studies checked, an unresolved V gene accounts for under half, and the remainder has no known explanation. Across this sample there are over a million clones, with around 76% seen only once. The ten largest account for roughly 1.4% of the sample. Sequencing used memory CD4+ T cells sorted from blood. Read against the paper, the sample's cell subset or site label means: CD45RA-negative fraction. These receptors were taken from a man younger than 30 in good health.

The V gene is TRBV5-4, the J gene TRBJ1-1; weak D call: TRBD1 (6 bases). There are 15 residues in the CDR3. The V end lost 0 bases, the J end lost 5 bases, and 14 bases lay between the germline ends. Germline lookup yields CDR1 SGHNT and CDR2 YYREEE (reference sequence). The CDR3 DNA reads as TGTGCCAGCAGCTTGGGAGGGGGGGCGCTTACTGAAGCTTTCTTT. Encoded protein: CASSLGGGALTEAFF. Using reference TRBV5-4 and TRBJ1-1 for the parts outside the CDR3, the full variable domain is ETGVTQSPTHLIKTRGQQVTLRCSSQSGHNTVSWYQQALGQGPQFIFQYYREEENGRGNFPPRFSGLQFPNYSSELNVNALELDDSALYLCASSLGGGALTEAFFGQGTRLTVV.

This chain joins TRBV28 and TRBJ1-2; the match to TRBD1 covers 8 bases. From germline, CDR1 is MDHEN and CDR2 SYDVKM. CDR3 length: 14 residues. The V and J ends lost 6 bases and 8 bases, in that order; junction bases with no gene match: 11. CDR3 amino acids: CASSPLQGANGYTF. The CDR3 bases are TGTGCCAGCAGCCCTCTTCAGGGGGCGAACGGCTACACCTTC.

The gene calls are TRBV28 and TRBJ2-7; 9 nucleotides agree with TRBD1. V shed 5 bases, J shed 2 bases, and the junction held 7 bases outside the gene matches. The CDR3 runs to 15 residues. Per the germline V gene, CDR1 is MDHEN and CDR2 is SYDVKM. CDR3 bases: TGTGCCAGCAGTATGGGGACAGGGTTTACCTACGAGCAGTACTTC. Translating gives CASSMGTGFTYEQYF.

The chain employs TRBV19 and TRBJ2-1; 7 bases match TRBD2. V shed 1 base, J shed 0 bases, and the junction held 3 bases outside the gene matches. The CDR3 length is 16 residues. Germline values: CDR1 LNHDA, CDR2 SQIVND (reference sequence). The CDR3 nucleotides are TGTGCCAGTAGTATAGGGAGCGGGGTCTCCTACAATGAGCAGTTCTTC. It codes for CASSIGSGVSYNEQFF.

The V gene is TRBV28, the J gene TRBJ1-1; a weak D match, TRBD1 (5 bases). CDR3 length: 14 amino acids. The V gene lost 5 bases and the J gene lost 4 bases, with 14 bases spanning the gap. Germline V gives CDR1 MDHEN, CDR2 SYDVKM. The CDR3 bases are TGTGCCAGCAGTACCGGGGGGGGATTCACTGAAGCTTTCTTT. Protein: CASSTGGGFTEAFF.

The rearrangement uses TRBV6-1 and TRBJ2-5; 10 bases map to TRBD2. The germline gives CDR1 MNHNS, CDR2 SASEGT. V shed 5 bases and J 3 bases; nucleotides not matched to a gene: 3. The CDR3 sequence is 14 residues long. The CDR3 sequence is CASSRSGGKETQYF. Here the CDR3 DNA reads TGTGCCAGCAGTCGTAGCGGGGGGAAAGAGACCCAGTACTTC.

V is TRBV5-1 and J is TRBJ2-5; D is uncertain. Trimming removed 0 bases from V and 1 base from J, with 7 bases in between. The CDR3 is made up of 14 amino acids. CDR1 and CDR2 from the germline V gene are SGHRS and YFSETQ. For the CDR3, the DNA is TGCGCCAGCAGCTTGGGAGGAATCCAAGAGACCCAGTACTTC. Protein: CASSLGGIQETQYF.

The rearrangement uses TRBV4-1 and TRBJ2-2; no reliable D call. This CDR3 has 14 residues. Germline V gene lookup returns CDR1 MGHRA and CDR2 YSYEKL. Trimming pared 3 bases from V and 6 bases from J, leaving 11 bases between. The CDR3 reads CASSHPRTSGELFF. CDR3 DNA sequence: TGCGCCAGCAGCCACCCCAGGACCTCCGGGGAGCTGTTTTTT.

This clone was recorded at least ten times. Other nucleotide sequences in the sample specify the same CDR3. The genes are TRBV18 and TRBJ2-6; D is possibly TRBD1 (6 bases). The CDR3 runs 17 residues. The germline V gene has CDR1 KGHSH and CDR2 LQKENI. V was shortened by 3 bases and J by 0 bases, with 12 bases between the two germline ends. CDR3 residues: CASSPGTGSSGANVLTF. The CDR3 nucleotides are TGTGCCAGCTCACCGGGTACAGGGAGCTCTGGGGCCAACGTCCTGACTTTC.

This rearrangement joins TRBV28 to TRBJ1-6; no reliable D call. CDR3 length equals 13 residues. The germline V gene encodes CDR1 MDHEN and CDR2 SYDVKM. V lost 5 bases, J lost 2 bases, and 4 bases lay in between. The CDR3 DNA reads TGTGCCAGCAGTAAAACCTATAATTCACCCCTCCACTTT. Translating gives CASSKTYNSPLHF.

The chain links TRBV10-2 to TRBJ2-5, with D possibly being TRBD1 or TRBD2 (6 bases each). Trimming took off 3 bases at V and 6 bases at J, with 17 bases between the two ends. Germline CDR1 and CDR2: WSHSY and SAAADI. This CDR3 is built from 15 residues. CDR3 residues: CASSEPPGARKTQYF. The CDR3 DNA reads TGCGCCAGCAGTGAACCCCCGGGGGCTCGAAAGACCCAGTACTTC.

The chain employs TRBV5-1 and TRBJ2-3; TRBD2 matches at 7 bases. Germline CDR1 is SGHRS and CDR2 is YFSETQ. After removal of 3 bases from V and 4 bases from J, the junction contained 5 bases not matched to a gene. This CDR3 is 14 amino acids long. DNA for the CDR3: TGCGCCAGCAGCTGGACTAGTGAGTCAGATACGCAGTATTTT. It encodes CASSWTSESDTQYF.

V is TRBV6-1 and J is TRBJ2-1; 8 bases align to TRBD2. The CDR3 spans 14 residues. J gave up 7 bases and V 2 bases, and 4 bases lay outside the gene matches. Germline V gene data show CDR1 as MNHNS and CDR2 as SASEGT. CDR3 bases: TGTGCCAGCAGTGAACTAGCGGGCCCTAATGAGCAGTTCTTC. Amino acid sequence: CASSELAGPNEQFF.

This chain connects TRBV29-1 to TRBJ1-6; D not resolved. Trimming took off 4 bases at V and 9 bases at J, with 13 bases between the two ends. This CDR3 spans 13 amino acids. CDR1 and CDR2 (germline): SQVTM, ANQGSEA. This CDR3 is CSVVLGLGSPLHF. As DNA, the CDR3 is TGCAGCGTTGTCTTGGGCCTCGGTTCACCCCTCCACTTT.

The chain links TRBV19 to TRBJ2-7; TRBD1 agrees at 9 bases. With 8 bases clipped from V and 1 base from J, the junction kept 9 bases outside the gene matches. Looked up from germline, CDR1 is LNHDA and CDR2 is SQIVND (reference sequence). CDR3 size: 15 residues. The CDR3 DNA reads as TGTGCCAGTGGCTATGGGACAGGGCCATCCTACGAGCAGTACTTC. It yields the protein CASGYGTGPSYEQYF.

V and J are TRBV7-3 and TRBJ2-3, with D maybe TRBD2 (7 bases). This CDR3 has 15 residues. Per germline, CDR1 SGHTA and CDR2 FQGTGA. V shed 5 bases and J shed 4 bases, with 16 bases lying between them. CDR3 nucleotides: TGTGCCAGCAGCAAAACGGGGGGCCGCGCAGATACGCAGTATTTT. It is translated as CASSKTGGRADTQYF.

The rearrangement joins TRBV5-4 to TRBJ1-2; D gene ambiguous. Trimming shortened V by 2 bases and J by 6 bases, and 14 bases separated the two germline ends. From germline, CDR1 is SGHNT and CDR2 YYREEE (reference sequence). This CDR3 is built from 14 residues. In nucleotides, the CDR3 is TGTGCCAGCAGCTTCCCAGTGCCGACCGATGGCTACACCTTC. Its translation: CASSFPVPTDGYTF.

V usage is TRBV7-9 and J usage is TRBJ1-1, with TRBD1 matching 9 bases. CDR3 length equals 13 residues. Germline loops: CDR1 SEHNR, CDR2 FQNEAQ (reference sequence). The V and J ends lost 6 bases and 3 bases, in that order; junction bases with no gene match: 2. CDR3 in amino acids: CASRRTGDTEAFF. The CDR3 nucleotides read TGTGCCAGCAGAAGGACAGGGGACACTGAAGCTTTCTTT.

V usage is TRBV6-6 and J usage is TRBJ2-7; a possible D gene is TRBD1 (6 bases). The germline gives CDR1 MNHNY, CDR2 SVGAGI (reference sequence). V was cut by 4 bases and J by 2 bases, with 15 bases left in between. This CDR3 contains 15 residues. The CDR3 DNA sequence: TGTGCCAGCAGTTTCTCAGTGACAGGCCCCTACGAGCAGTACTTC. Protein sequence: CASSFSVTGPYEQYF.

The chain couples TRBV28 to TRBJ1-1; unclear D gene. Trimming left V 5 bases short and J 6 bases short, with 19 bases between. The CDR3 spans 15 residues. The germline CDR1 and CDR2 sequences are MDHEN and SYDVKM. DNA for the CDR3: TGTGCCAGCAGTACCGAGGGCGCTGGCGGTCCTGAAGCTTTCTTT. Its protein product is CASSTEGAGGPEAFF.

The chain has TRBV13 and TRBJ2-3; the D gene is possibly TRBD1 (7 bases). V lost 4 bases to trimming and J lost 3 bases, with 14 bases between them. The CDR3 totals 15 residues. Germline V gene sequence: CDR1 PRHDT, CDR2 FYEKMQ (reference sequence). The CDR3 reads CASSSLTGRTDTQYF. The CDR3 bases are TGTGCCAGCAGCTCATTGACAGGGAGGACAGATACGCAGTATTTT.

The CDR3 region has the DNA TGTGCCAGCAGCTTCATCAGCAATGAGCAGTTCTTC. Amino acid sequence: CASSFISNEQFF. The rearrangement links TRBV7-2 to TRBJ2-1; D remains ambiguous. V gave up 3 bases and J gave up 6 bases, with 6 bases separating them. Germline V gives CDR1 SGHTA, CDR2 FQGNSA. This CDR3 spans 12 amino acids.

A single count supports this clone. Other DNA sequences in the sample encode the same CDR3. CDR3 nucleotides: TGTGCCAGCAGCTTAGGGGCTGGAAACACCATATATTTT. Translated, it gives CASSLGAGNTIYF. The rearrangement uses TRBV7-2 and TRBJ1-3; D is undetermined. The V gene lost 1 base and the J gene lost 2 bases, with 3 bases spanning the gap. This CDR3 comprises 13 residues. In germline, CDR1 is SGHTA, CDR2 FQGNSA. Using reference TRBV7-2 and TRBJ1-3 for the parts outside the CDR3, the full variable domain is GAGVSQSPSNKVTEKGKDVELRCDPISGHTALYWYRQSLGQGLEFLIYFQGNSAPDKSGLPSDRFSAERTGGSVSTLTIQRTQQEDSAVYLCASSLGAGNTIYFGEGSWLTVV.

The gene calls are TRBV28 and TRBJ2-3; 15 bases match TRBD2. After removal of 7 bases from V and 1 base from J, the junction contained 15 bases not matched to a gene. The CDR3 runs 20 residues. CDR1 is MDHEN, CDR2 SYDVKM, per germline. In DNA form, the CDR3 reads TGTGCCAGCACCCAAGAACCGGGACTAGCGGGGGGACAGCGCACAGATACGCAGTATTTT. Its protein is CASTQEPGLAGGQRTDTQYF.

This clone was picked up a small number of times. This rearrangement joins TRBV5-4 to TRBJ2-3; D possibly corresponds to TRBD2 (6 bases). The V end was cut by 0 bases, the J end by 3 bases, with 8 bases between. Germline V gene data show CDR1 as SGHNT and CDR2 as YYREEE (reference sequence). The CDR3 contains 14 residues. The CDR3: CASSLGEVTDTQYF. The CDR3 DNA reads TGTGCCAGCAGCTTGGGGGAGGTGACAGATACGCAGTATTTT.

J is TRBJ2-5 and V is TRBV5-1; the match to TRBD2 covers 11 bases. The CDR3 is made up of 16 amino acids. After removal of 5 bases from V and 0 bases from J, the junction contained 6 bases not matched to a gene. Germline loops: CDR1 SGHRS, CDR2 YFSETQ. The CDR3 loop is CASSRSSGGHQETQYF. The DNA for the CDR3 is TGCGCCAGCAGTAGATCTAGCGGGGGGCACCAAGAGACCCAGTACTTC.

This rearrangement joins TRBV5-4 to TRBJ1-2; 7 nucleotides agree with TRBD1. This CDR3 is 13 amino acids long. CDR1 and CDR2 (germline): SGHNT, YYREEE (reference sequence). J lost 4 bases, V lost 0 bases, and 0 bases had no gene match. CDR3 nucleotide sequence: TGTGCCAGCAGCTTGGGGACAGGCTATGGCTACACCTTC. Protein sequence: CASSLGTGYGYTF. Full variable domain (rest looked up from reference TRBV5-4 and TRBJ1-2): ETGVTQSPTHLIKTRGQQVTLRCSSQSGHNTVSWYQQALGQGPQFIFQYYREEENGRGNFPPRFSGLQFPNYSSELNVNALELDDSALYLCASSLGTGYGYTFGSGTRLTVV.

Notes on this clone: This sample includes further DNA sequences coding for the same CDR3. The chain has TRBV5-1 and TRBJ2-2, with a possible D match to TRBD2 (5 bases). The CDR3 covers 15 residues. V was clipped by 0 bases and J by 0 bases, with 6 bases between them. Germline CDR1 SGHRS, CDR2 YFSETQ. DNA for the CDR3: TGCGCCAGCAGCTTGGCGGGAACGAACACCGGGGAGCTGTTTTTT. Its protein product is CASSLAGTNTGELFF.